The next 25 T cell receptor beta chains were all read from a single sample in a study of spatial heterogeneity in lung cancer. Described time point: sample taken at primary tumor resection. Sequencing of whole RNA from tumor, nontumor lung or frozen PBMC involved no sorting. MiXCR, applied by TCRdb to the 5' RACE reads, yields one record per CDR3 protein. The sample gives around 9,700 distinct CDR3 sequences, approximately 6.8% of which show up once; under 30% is in the top ten. The sample consisted of PBMCs, taken at surgery. The receptors come from a male donor with early-stage non-small cell lung cancer.

Sample share makes this clonotype medium-sized. Within a library made for alpha chains, this beta chain is off target, and its count is uninformative. The chain carries TRBV7-4 and TRBJ2-3; the match to TRBD2 covers 11 bases. Germline V lookup: CDR1 SGHVT, CDR2 SQSDAQ. V lost 5 bases to trimming and J lost 4 bases; unmatched junction nucleotides: 8. The CDR3 consists of 16 residues. CDR3 nucleotide sequence: TGTGCCAGCAGCATCGCCACTAGCGGGAGATCAGATACGCAGTATTTT. This translates into CASSIATSGRSDTQYF.

This clonotype was seen a handful of times. The library was designed around alpha chains, so this beta chain is a stray read whose abundance carries little weight. V is TRBV5-6 and J is TRBJ2-5; maybe TRBD2 (6 bases). Trimming took off 1 base at V and 3 bases at J, with 10 bases between the two ends. This CDR3 comprises 14 residues. The germline V gene has CDR1 SGHDT and CDR2 YYEEEE. DNA of the CDR3: TGTGCCAGCAGCTTGCTTTCGGGGGAAGAGACCCAGTACTTC. Amino acids: CASSLLSGEETQYF. Together with reference TRBV5-6 and TRBJ2-5, the CDR3 gives the full variable domain: DAGVTQSPTHLIKTRGQQVTLRCSPKSGHDTVSWYQQALGQGPQFIFQYYEEEERQRGNFPDRFSGHQFPNYSSELNVNALLLGDSALYLCASSLLSGEETQYFGPGTRLLVL.

This clonotype has a count of ten or more. As an off-target read in a library built for alpha chains, this beta chain has a frequency of little significance. V is TRBV19 and J is TRBJ2-1, with no clear D. The CDR3 is 13 residues long. The V gene's germline CDR1 is LNHDA and CDR2 SQIVND (reference sequence). Trimming pared 4 bases from V and 2 bases from J, leaving 6 bases between. This CDR3 is CASSRAAYNEQFF. For the CDR3, the DNA is TGTGCCAGTAGTAGGGCAGCCTACAATGAGCAGTTCTTC.

Remarks on this clonotype: One end of the junction fails to match germline, which may point to a read error. The library was designed around alpha chains, so this beta chain is a stray read whose abundance carries little weight. The rearrangement joins TRBV28 to TRBJ2-5; D may be TRBD1 or TRBD2 (5 bases each). From germline, CDR1 is MDHEN and CDR2 SYDVKM. This CDR3 is built from 11 residues. In DNA, the CDR3 is TGTGCCAGCAGTGGACCGGGACCCCTCGACTTC. Translation gives CASSGPGPLDF. Using reference TRBV28 and TRBJ2-5 for the parts outside the CDR3, the full variable domain is DVKVTQSSRYLVKRTGEKVFLECVQDMDHENMFWYRQDPGLGLRLIYFSYDVKMKEKGDIPEGYSVSREKKERFSLILESASTNQTSMYLCASSGPGPLDFGPGTRLLVL.

This clonotype showed up many times. For a library built for alpha chains, this beta chain is a stray read; little rests on its size. The chain employs TRBV10-1 and TRBJ2-1, with 13 bases fitting TRBD2. The germline V gene has CDR1 WNHNN and CDR2 SYGVQD (reference sequence). CDR3 length equals 17 residues. The J segment lost 4 bases and the V segment lost 6 bases, leaving 9 bases of the junction unmatched. The CDR3 DNA follows: TGCGCCAGCAGCCCGGGACTAGCGGGACCTTCGTACAATGAGCAGTTCTTC. Translation: CASSPGLAGPSYNEQFF.

In its sample, this clonotype was seen many times. Since the library was made to target alpha chains, this beta chain is a stray read and its abundance is not meaningful. This chain uses TRBV25-1 with TRBJ2-4, with D possibly being TRBD1 (7 bases). This CDR3 has 16 amino acids. V lost 1 base to trimming and J lost 1 base, with 11 bases between them. The V gene's germline CDR1 is MGHDK and CDR2 SYGVNS. The CDR3 coding sequence is TGTGCCAGCAGTGAATTCGCAGGGGGGGCCAAAAACATTCAGTACTTC. Protein: CASSEFAGGAKNIQYF.

In this sample, this clonotype turned up many times. As an off-target read in a library built for alpha chains, this beta chain has a frequency of little significance. V is TRBV20-1 and J is TRBJ2-5; 9 bases match TRBD2. Germline loops: CDR1 DFQATT, CDR2 SNEGSKA (reference sequence). The CDR3 loop spans 15 amino acids. V trimming: 3 bases; J trimming: 0 bases; junction bases outside the gene matches: 5. CDR3 nucleotide sequence: TGCAGTGCTAGTGGGTTAGCGGGGGACCAAGAGACCCAGTACTTC. It encodes CSASGLAGDQETQYF.

Comment on this clonotype: The library was prepared for alpha chains; this beta chain is a stray read, so its frequency means little. V usage is TRBV6-5 and J usage is TRBJ2-1; 11 bases fit TRBD1. The CDR3 extends over 16 amino acids. The germline gives CDR1 MNHEY, CDR2 SVGAGI. The ends lost 7 bases at V and 7 bases at J; junction bases unmatched: 12. The CDR3 bases are TGTGCCAGCACCGCAAACTCGGGACAGGGGGAAAATGAGCAGTTCTTC. Protein sequence: CASTANSGQGENEQFF.

Note on this clonotype: This beta chain turned up in a library designed for alpha chains; as an off-target read, its abundance says little. V is TRBV18 and J is TRBJ1-6; D is perhaps TRBD1 (5 bases). Germline CDR1 is KGHSH and CDR2 is LQKENI. The CDR3 contains 14 residues. Trimming left V 0 bases short and J 7 bases short, with 7 bases between. The CDR3 region has the DNA TGTGCCAGCTCACCACCGGGACTAAATTCACCCCTCCACTTT. It is translated as CASSPPGLNSPLHF.

This clonotype is medium-sized within its sample. The library was built for alpha chains, so this beta chain is an off-target read and its size means little. The chain has TRBV6-1 and TRBJ2-7; perhaps D is TRBD1 or TRBD2 (6 bases each). The CDR3 runs to 15 residues. V lost 8 bases to trimming and J lost 2 bases, with 19 bases between them. CDR1 is MNHNS and CDR2 is SASEGT in the germline V gene. The CDR3 region has the DNA TGTGCCAGCCTTAAGGGGGACGGGAGCGCCTACGAGCAGTACTTC. This gives the protein CASLKGDGSAYEQYF.

This clonotype was detected only a few times. This beta chain is an unintended read in a library built for alpha chains; its size means little. This rearrangement joins TRBV12-3 or TRBV12-4 to TRBJ1-1, with TRBD1 matching 9 bases. With V trimmed by 5 bases and J by 6 bases, 13 bases remained unmatched. The length of the CDR3 is 16 residues. In DNA, the CDR3 is TGTGCCAGCAGTACGACTGGACAGGGGCCGAGGGCTGAAGCTTTCTTT. Translated, it gives CASSTTGQGPRAEAFF.

This clonotype was observed many times. For a library built for alpha chains, this beta chain is a stray read; little rests on its size. V is TRBV4-1 and J is TRBJ2-1, with 8 bases identical to TRBD2. Looked up from germline, CDR1 is MGHRA and CDR2 is YSYEKL. There are 16 residues in the CDR3. With V trimmed by 0 bases and J by 5 bases, 6 bases remained unmatched. CDR3 nucleotides: TGCGCCAGCAGCCAAGATAGGACTAGCCAGGACAATGAGCAGTTCTTC. It specifies CASSQDRTSQDNEQFF.

This clonotype came up many times. This beta chain appears as a stray read in a library generated for alpha chains; its size is not informative. The chain employs TRBV7-9 and TRBJ1-5, with TRBD1 as a possible D gene (6 bases). The V gene's germline CDR1 is SEHNR and CDR2 FQNEAQ (reference sequence). CDR3 length: 14 residues. The V end lost 4 bases, the J end lost 5 bases, and 12 bases lay between the germline ends. CDR3 region: CASSWGHVDQPQHF. In DNA form, the CDR3 reads TGTGCCAGCAGCTGGGGGCATGTGGATCAGCCCCAGCATTTT.

This clonotype was found many times. Being off target in a library aimed at alpha chains, this beta chain has a size of little meaning. This chain connects TRBV12-5 to TRBJ2-1; D is undetermined. This CDR3 region has 13 residues. Germline-derived CDR1 and CDR2 are LGHNT and FRNRAP. The V gene lost 1 base and the J gene lost 6 bases, with 7 bases spanning the gap. The CDR3 sequence: CASGLGLGNEQFF. CDR3 DNA: TGTGCTAGTGGTTTGGGACTCGGCAATGAGCAGTTCTTC.

This clonotype was found many times. This beta chain is off target for a library built for alpha chains, so its abundance means little. The gene calls are TRBV29-1 and TRBJ1-3; 7 nucleotides match TRBD1. V was pared by 3 bases and J by 3 bases, with 5 bases of the junction left unmatched. Germline V CDR1 and CDR2: SQVTM, ANQGSEA. The CDR3 sequence is 14 residues long. The CDR3 region has the DNA TGCAGCGTTGACACAGGGGTAATTGGAAACACCATATATTTT. Amino acid sequence: CSVDTGVIGNTIYF.

This clonotype was detected ten times or more. This beta chain is a stray read from a library made for alpha chains; its abundance is not meaningful. The rearrangement links TRBV20-1 to TRBJ1-1; a possible D gene is TRBD1 (6 bases). The CDR3 spans 13 residues. Germline V CDR1 and CDR2: DFQATT, SNEGSKA (reference sequence). The V and J ends lost 3 bases and 6 bases respectively, with 14 bases between them. The CDR3 region is CSARITGKAEAFF. The CDR3 DNA follows: TGCAGTGCTAGGATAACAGGGAAGGCTGAAGCTTTCTTT.

This clonotype is labeled as medium-sized. For a library built for alpha chains, this beta chain is a stray read; little rests on its size. This chain uses TRBV28 with TRBJ2-5; D is possibly TRBD2 (7 bases). The CDR3 contains 14 residues. Germline V gene sequence: CDR1 MDHEN, CDR2 SYDVKM. Trimming removed 8 bases from V and 5 bases from J, with 18 bases in between. The CDR3 DNA sequence: TGTGCCAGCCTCCCCACTAGGGGGGGGGAGACCCAGTACTTC. As protein: CASLPTRGGETQYF.

This clonotype showed up many times. Since it is a stray read in a library aimed at alpha chains, this beta chain has a size that is not meaningful. This chain links TRBV7-9 with TRBJ1-3; D is unclear. The CDR3 length is 15 residues. Germline lookup yields CDR1 SEHNR and CDR2 FQNEAQ (reference sequence). V lost 3 bases to trimming and J lost 0 bases, with 9 bases between them. The CDR3 region is CASSFLWDSGNTIYF. The CDR3, as DNA: TGTGCCAGCAGCTTTCTCTGGGACTCTGGAAACACCATATATTTT.

This clonotype appeared many times. This beta chain appears as a stray read in a library generated for alpha chains; its size is not informative. The rearrangement joins TRBV7-2 to TRBJ2-3; 7 nucleotides match TRBD2. V dropped 5 bases and J dropped 4; count of bases not matched to a gene: 12. The CDR3 loop spans 16 amino acids. Germline CDR1 and CDR2: SGHTA and FQGNSA. This CDR3 is CASSLKTSLGPDTQYF. For the CDR3, the DNA is TGTGCCAGCAGCCTCAAGACTAGCTTGGGACCAGATACGCAGTATTTT.

This clonotype was counted ten times or more. This beta chain lies outside the target of a library built for alpha chains; its clone size means little. The chain is built from TRBV18 and TRBJ1-5, with a weak D call TRBD1 (5 bases). V shed 4 bases and J shed 4 bases, with 11 bases lying between them. Germline values: CDR1 KGHSH, CDR2 LQKENI. The CDR3 consists of 14 residues. CDR3 sequence: CASSLDSINQPQHF. The CDR3 DNA sequence: TGTGCCAGCTCACTAGACAGCATTAATCAGCCCCAGCATTTT.

This clonotype was detected many times. As an off-target read in a library built for alpha chains, this beta chain has a frequency of little significance. The genes are TRBV4-2 and TRBJ2-3, with D perhaps matching TRBD2 (5 bases). The CDR3 has 14 residues. Trimming removed 1 base from V and 9 bases from J, with 14 bases in between. Looked up from germline, CDR1 is LGHNA and CDR2 is YNFKEQ. The CDR3 sequence is CASSQGPSSDTQYF. Here the CDR3 DNA reads TGTGCCAGCAGCCAAGGACCAAGTAGCGACACGCAGTATTTT.

A remark on this clonotype: This beta chain came through as a stray read in a library set up for alpha chains, and its size says little. The chain links TRBV30 to TRBJ2-4; TRBD2 might be the D (6 bases). The CDR3 runs to 14 residues. Germline lookup yields CDR1 GTSNPN and CDR2 SVGIG (reference sequence). The germline V and J ends were trimmed by 0 bases and 7 bases, with 13 bases remaining between them. CDR3 residues: CAWSVGGSGNIQYF. The CDR3 DNA is TGTGCCTGGAGTGTAGGAGGGAGCGGGAACATTCAGTACTTC.

About this clonotype: The library was designed around alpha chains, so this beta chain is a stray read whose abundance carries little weight. This rearrangement joins TRBV5-5 to TRBJ1-5, with a weak D call TRBD1 (6 bases). Germline CDR1 and CDR2: SGHKS and YYEKEE (reference sequence). This CDR3 spans 13 amino acids. Trimming took 4 bases from V and 4 from J, leaving 9 bases between them. For the CDR3, the DNA is TGTGCCAGCAGCCTACAGGGAAATCAGCCCCAGCATTTT. It is translated as CASSLQGNQPQHF.

Comment on this clonotype: Since it is a stray read in a library aimed at alpha chains, this beta chain has a size that is not meaningful. The chain couples TRBV20-1 to TRBJ2-5; TRBD2 is a possible D gene (6 bases). V lost 0 bases, J lost 2 bases, and 16 bases lay in between. Germline V gene sequence: CDR1 DFQATT, CDR2 SNEGSKA (reference sequence). CDR3 length equals 16 residues. The CDR3, as DNA: TGCAGTGCTAGAGATGTTGGAGGGTGGGGGCAAGAGACCCAGTACTTC. It codes for CSARDVGGWGQETQYF.

This clonotype showed up many times. In a library made to pick up alpha chains, this beta chain is a stray read with a size that means little. J is TRBJ1-1 and V is TRBV12-3 or TRBV12-4; D call uncertain. The CDR3 loop spans 11 amino acids. The V end was cut by 4 bases, the J end by 1 base, with 1 base between. The CDR3 nucleotides are TGTGCCAGCAGTTGGAACACTGAAGCTTTCTTT. Protein: CASSWNTEAFF.